Included here is one T cell receptor (beta chain) sequence, with context. This sample was taken from a study of blood T cell repertoires in COVID-19. Original processing methods: Nucleated cell counts were estimated from reference gene primer amplification. Profiled with immunoSEQ multiplex PCR; TCRdb holds only in-frame clones, not every one. That table furnishes V, J and clone size, whereas the DNA furnished D and trimming. The data contain approximately 110,000 clones, around three quarters of them singletons. This receptor was obtained from a human donor in a cohort sampled during active or convalescent COVID-19. Sequencing was performed on peripheral blood.

The CDR3 nucleotides read TGTGCCAGCAGCTTAACAGATAGCTCCTACAATGAGCAGTTCTTC. Translating it yields CASSLTDSSYNEQFF. V gene TRBV7-2 combines with J gene TRBJ2-1, with D hard to call. Germline CDR1 and CDR2: SGHTA and FQGNSA. The CDR3 extends over 15 amino acids. V lost 2 bases and J 0 bases, leaving 8 bases between the germline ends.